The 10 T cell receptor beta chains in this list originate from one sample, sequenced in a study of blood T cells in healthy people across ages (dated by TCRdb to the mid-2010s). Receptor libraries were prepared by 5' RACE. Sequenced using an Illumina HiSeq 2500. The second PCR ran for about 6 to 12 cycles and used a J-beta primer mix along with a sample-barcoded 5' primer. TCRdb reran the public reads through fastp at Q25 and MiXCR, keeping productive beta chains. Every CDR3 protein is listed once, alongside the most common genes and DNA of its rows. Here the sample has 450,000 to 700,000 distinct CDR3 sequences; roughly a quarter occur a single time. The ten largest clones take up 18% of the sample. The specimen was blood. The receptors shown here come from a woman between 70 and 85 years old in good health.

This sequence joins TRBV20-1 and TRBJ2-3; 7 bases match TRBD2. Germline V lookup: CDR1 DFQATT, CDR2 SNEGSKA (reference sequence). The CDR3 covers 12 residues. V lost 5 bases to trimming and J lost 7 bases; unmatched junction nucleotides: 6. CDR3 region: CSAPPGGYTQYF. CDR3 sequence (DNA): TGCAGTGCTCCCCCCGGGGGGTATACGCAGTATTTT.

The genes are TRBV18 and TRBJ1-4, with D uncertain. This CDR3 spans 15 amino acids. V lost 3 bases and J lost 0, with 8 bases in between. CDR1 is KGHSH and CDR2 is LQKENI in the germline V gene. CDR3 sequence: CASSPPISTNEKLFF. The CDR3 DNA follows: TGTGCCAGCTCACCGCCGATTTCAACTAATGAAAAACTGTTTTTT. Complete variable domain (other parts from reference TRBV18 and TRBJ1-4): NAGVMQNPRHLVRRRGQEARLRCSPMKGHSHVYWYRQLPEEGLKFMVYLQKENIIDESGMPKERFSAEFPKEGPSILRIQQVVRGDSAAYFCASSPPISTNEKLFFGSGTQLSVL.

This clonotype was seen more than once but under ten times. The V and J genes are TRBV5-1 and TRBJ2-1; tentatively, D is TRBD1 (7 bases). From germline, CDR1 is SGHRS and CDR2 YFSETQ. The CDR3 length is 15 residues. The V and J ends lost 5 bases and 6 bases respectively, with 18 bases between them. Written as DNA, the CDR3 is TGCGCCAGCAGTGCGGGACAGTGGTCCCCCAATGAGCAGTTCTTC. It encodes CASSAGQWSPNEQFF.

The J gene is TRBJ2-3, the V gene TRBV5-1; D is ambiguous. Germline CDR1 and CDR2: SGHRS and YFSETQ. CDR3 size: 14 residues. Trimming shortened V by 0 bases and J by 1 base, and 6 bases separated the two germline ends. CDR3 region: CASSLESGTDTQYF. CDR3 coding DNA: TGCGCCAGCAGCTTGGAGTCCGGCACAGATACGCAGTATTTT.

The chain employs TRBV25-1 and TRBJ1-2; D is undetermined. In germline, CDR1 is MGHDK, CDR2 SYGVNS. This CDR3 is 11 amino acids long. V was cut by 2 bases and J by 8 bases, with 6 bases left in between. The CDR3 protein is CASSEIGGYTF. The CDR3 DNA follows: TGTGCCAGCAGTGAAATCGGGGGCTACACCTTC.

This clonotype was seen a single time. V and J are TRBV7-3 and TRBJ1-2, with D unresolved. CDR3 size: 13 residues. Deletions cut 3 bases from V and 2 bases from J, with 7 bases between. CDR1 and CDR2 (germline): SGHTA, FQGTGA. The CDR3 DNA follows: TGTGCCAGCAGCTTCGAACAGAACTATGGCTACACCTTC. Its translation: CASSFEQNYGYTF.

CDR3 nucleotides: TGTGCCAGCAGTTACGGGCGGGGGCGGGAGACCCAGTACTTC. It translates to CASSYGRGRETQYF. The chain links TRBV6-6 to TRBJ2-5; D perhaps matches TRBD2 (7 bases). The CDR3 runs 14 residues. Germline CDR1 is MNHNY and CDR2 is SVGAGI (reference sequence). Trimming removed 2 bases at V and 5 bases at J, with 12 bases between.

This chain connects TRBV5-5 to TRBJ1-5, with 7 bases lining up with TRBD1. This CDR3 is built from 15 residues. Germline V gene sequence: CDR1 SGHKS, CDR2 YYEKEE (reference sequence). With 3 bases clipped from V and 3 bases from J, the junction kept 6 bases outside the gene matches. The CDR3 is CASSSGTAYNQPQHF. CDR3 nucleotides: TGTGCCAGCAGCTCCGGGACAGCGTACAATCAGCCCCAGCATTTT.

This clonotype was detected a few times. This chain links TRBV24-1 with TRBJ2-3; the match to TRBD1 covers 9 bases. Germline V lookup: CDR1 KGHDR, CDR2 SFDVKD. The CDR3 is made up of 15 amino acids. After removal of 5 bases from V and 3 bases from J, the junction contained 5 bases not matched to a gene. DNA of the CDR3: TGTGCCACCAGTGCCCCGGGACAGGGTACAGATACGCAGTATTTT. Its translation is CATSAPGQGTDTQYF.

This clonotype came up a few times. The V gene is TRBV7-2, the J gene TRBJ2-2, with D perhaps being TRBD1 or TRBD2 (5 bases each). The CDR3 is made up of 14 amino acids. Trimming took off 3 bases at V and 9 bases at J, with 14 bases between the two ends. The germline V gene encodes CDR1 SGHTA and CDR2 FQGNSA. CDR3 nucleotides: TGTGCCAGCAGCTTTCCTGAGGGGAATCGGGAGCTGTTTTTT. Residues: CASSFPEGNRELFF. Supplemented by reference TRBV7-2 and TRBJ2-2, the full variable domain reads GAGVSQSPSNKVTEKGKDVELRCDPISGHTALYWYRQSLGQGLEFLIYFQGNSAPDKSGLPSDRFSAERTGGSVSTLTIQRTQQEDSAVYLCASSFPEGNRELFFGEGSRLTVL.